This paragraph reports one TCR beta chain. Antigen: not known. TCRdb reworked the 5' RACE reads into one entry per CDR3 protein, no DNA. The sample has approximately 400,000 distinct CDR3 sequences. The sample comes from a study of monozygotic twins with inflammatory bowel disease. Study-wide points: Relative to healthy twins, IBD patients had fewer clonotypes in common with others, a gap that was especially apparent with disease activity.

CDR3 length: 12 amino acids. The V gene's germline CDR1 is SGHTA and CDR2 FQGNSA. Sample: blood. The V call is TRBV7-2, the J call TRBJ1-2. The source is a human donor with ulcerative colitis or Crohn's disease, or a healthy co-twin of an affected twin (not recorded which). This chain's CDR3 is CASSPEIYGYTF.